This T cell receptor beta chain was retrieved from a study of T cells after yellow fever vaccination. Broader study findings: Some clonotypes were seen in both the CD4 and the CD8 compartments. These made up a small share and likely arose from convergent recombination.

Germline V gene lookup returns CDR1 SGDLS and CDR2 YYNGEE. The V and J ends lost 3 bases and 5 bases respectively, with 18 bases between them. The CDR3 has 15 residues. The authors made TCR cDNA by 5'RACE template switching, adding a universal primer site and UMIs. TCRdb re-called the 5' RACE reads through MiXCR, storing one row per CDR3 protein. The table shows 450,000 to 600,000 distinct CDR3 sequences, with roughly 12% occurring only once. This clonotype was observed a handful of times. The antigen is undetermined. The chain links TRBV9 to TRBJ2-7; weak D call: TRBD2 (5 bases). Here the sequenced sample was PBMCs, taken on the day of the yellow fever booster vaccination. This clonotype originated in a man under 40 who received the YFV17D yellow fever vaccine. CDR3 sequence: CASSGSGQRFDEQYF. The CDR3 region has the DNA TGTGCCAGCAGCGGCAGCGGCCAACGGTTTGACGAGCAGTACTTC.